This TCR beta chain emerged from a study of brain T cells in children with intractable seizures. As to time point: blood from clinic visit 5 months post-surgery; TSC patient then seizure free. The sequenced cases were selected for having the highest brain T cell transcript signatures. The table came from immunoSEQ multiplex PCR; TCRdb's copy has only in-frame clones and leaves some out. The sample consists of about 340,000 clones, roughly 92% of them appearing once. Trimming took off 2 bases at V and 0 bases at J, with 20 bases between the two ends. There are 17 residues in the CDR3. Germline lookup yields CDR1 GTSNPN and CDR2 SVGIG (reference sequence).

This sample comprised peripheral blood, obtained roughly 5 months after surgery. The TCR originated in a boy under two years old with tuberous sclerosis and intractable seizures. This chain joins TRBV30 and TRBJ2-7; TRBD1 might be the D (5 bases). The CDR3 nucleotides are TGTGCCTGGAGTTCTCACTACCCTGTAGGGGCCTCCTACGAGCAGTACTTC. Residues: CAWSSHYPVGASYEQYF.